The present T cell receptor beta chain was sequenced within a study of T cell therapy after organ transplantation. Across the whole study: T cells were expanded approximately 15 days with 30 CMV class I/II epitopes. Of about 10 patients, eight responded clinically and two did not. 20 to 29 weeks after therapy completion, long-term post-therapy blood was collected. Study outcomes and limitations: Few nonresponder expansions may reflect low coverage from poor CD8+ yield.

Sequencing used immunoSEQ multiplex PCR; TCRdb keeps in-frame clones, though not all of them. In the table there are more than 15,000 clones, about 85% of which are singletons. As to this clone: Its antigen is unknown.

Described time point: 20-29 weeks after completion of therapy. Germline lookup yields CDR1 SGHAT and CDR2 FQDESV (reference sequence). Trimming removed 0 bases at V and 2 bases at J, with 6 bases between. The CDR3 runs to 14 residues. The clonotype was recovered from a human patient who had received a solid organ transplant and had CMV disease. The T cells may partly be graft donor cells. The source was CD8+ T cells from blood, collected after autologous CMV-specific T cell therapy. The J gene is TRBJ2-3, the V gene TRBV11-1, with D hard to call. CDR3 region: CASSLALTTDTQYF. Here the CDR3 DNA reads TGTGCCAGCAGCTTAGCGCTGACCACAGATACGCAGTATTTT. Looking up the rest from reference TRBV11-1 and TRBJ2-3 gives the full variable domain: EAEVAQSPRYKITEKSQAVAFWCDPISGHATLYWYRQILGQGPELLVQFQDESVVDDSQLPKDRFSAERLKGVDSTLKIQPAELGDSAMYLCASSLALTTDTQYFGPGTRLTVL.